The present T cell receptor (beta chain) was sequenced within a study of T-cell reconstitution after alpha-beta-depleted transplantation in children. CDR1 is SGHRS, CDR2 YFSETQ, per germline. V gave up 0 bases and J gave up 5 bases; unmatched junction bases: 5. The length of the CDR3 is 15 residues. The authors prepared the TCRbeta library with unique molecular identifiers. TCRdb reprocessed the PCR reads with MiXCR, giving one entry per CDR3 protein. The table lists hundreds of thousands of distinct CDR3 sequences, around 20% of them singletons, with 3.3% in the top ten. V usage is TRBV5-1 and J usage is TRBJ2-7; 10 bases align to TRBD1. The source was PBMCs from the stem cell graft donor, collected from the stem cell graft. The TCR comes from a human donor who donated a stem cell graft to a child with acute lymphoblastic leukemia. The chain's CDR3 is CASSLGQGAGNEQYF. Written as DNA, the CDR3 is TGCGCCAGCAGCTTGGGACAGGGGGCAGGAAACGAGCAGTACTTC.